Listed below are T cell receptor beta chains from one sample, sequenced in a study of T cells in Graves' hyperthyroidism and ophthalmopathy. TCRdb redid the calling of the multiplex PCR reads with MiXCR, one entry per CDR3 protein. The repertoire has 450,000 to 650,000 distinct CDR3 sequences, around 20% of them found once; the top ten carry about 30%. Source material: blood. The receptors derive from a man in his late teens or twenties with Graves' hyperthyroidism. The CDR3 runs from the conserved cysteine through the conserved F or W. The D gene is left open where the match is weak. Part of the rows lack a size; the others show once, few, many or a class for expanded clones.

j_call v_call d_call cdr3_length clone_size cdr3_aa cdr3_nt
TRBJ2-5 TRBV5-1 TRBD1 18 many CASNPFMDRGRSQETQYF TGCGCCAGCAATCCGTTCATGGACAGGGGGCGAAGCCAAGAGACCCAGTACTTC
TRBJ2-7 TRBV6-1 - 12 - CASLYSVYEQYF TGTGCCAGCCTGTATAGCGTCTACGAGCAGTACTTC
TRBJ1-2 TRBV19 - 12 many CASKEGARGYTF TGTGCCAGTAAGGAAGGGGCTCGTGGCTACACCTTC
TRBJ1-1 TRBV27 - 15 few CASSLSGGENTEAFF TGTGCCAGCAGTTTATCTGGAGGGGAGAACACTGAAGCTTTCTTT
TRBJ1-5 TRBV9 - 14 many CASSARDSNQPQHF TGTGCCAGCAGCGCCCGGGACAGCAATCAGCCCCAGCATTTT
TRBJ1-5 TRBV19 TRBD1 16 many CASSIDRTGWPQPQHF TGTGCCAGTAGTATAGACCGGACAGGGTGGCCTCAGCCCCAGCATTTT
TRBJ1-1 TRBV28 TRBD1 17 many CASSSYPDRGWERRAFF TGTGCCAGCAGTTCCTACCCCGACAGGGGATGGGAACGAAGGGCTTTCTTT
TRBJ1-1 TRBV15 - 16 many CATSRDRLGMNTEAFF TGTGCCACCAGCAGAGATCGACTGGGCATGAACACTGAAGCTTTCTTT
TRBJ1-5 TRBV27 - 17 - CASSQTQGSGSNQPQHF TGTGCCAGCAGTCAGACCCAGGGCTCGGGGAGCAATCAGCCCCAGCATTTT
TRBJ1-5 TRBV2 TRBD1 14 many CASSPGQQRQPQHF TGTGCCAGCAGTCCGGGACAGCAGAGGCAGCCCCAGCATTTT
TRBJ2-5 TRBV15 - 16 many CATSRELGTLGETQYF TGTGCCACCAGCAGAGAGTTGGGCACCTTGGGGGAGACCCAGTACTTC
TRBJ2-1 TRBV20-1 - 14 few CSAERTDSYNEQFF TGCAGTGCGGAGAGGACGGATTCCTACAATGAGCAGTTCTTC
TRBJ2-5 TRBV12-3/TRBV12-4 - 14 - CASRFRGVKETQYF TGTGCCAGCAGGTTTAGGGGGGTGAAGGAGACCCAGTACTTC
TRBJ1-5 TRBV11-1 TRBD1 17 few CASSPEPGGYGNQPQHF TGTGCCAGCAGCCCCGAACCAGGGGGCTATGGCAATCAGCCCCAGCATTTT
TRBJ1-1 TRBV6-2/TRBV6-3 - 12 - CATKTGGTEACF TGTGCCACCAAGACCGGGGGTACTGAAGCTTGCTTT
TRBJ1-2 TRBV28 TRBD1 13 many CASSFRQGYGYTF TGTGCCAGCAGTTTTAGACAGGGGTATGGCTACACCTTC
TRBJ2-7 TRBV11-2 TRBD1 16 once CASSSTGGSWTYEQYF TGTGCCAGCAGCTCCACAGGGGGCTCGTGGACCTACGAGCAGTACTTC
TRBJ1-2 TRBV6-1 - 15 many CASSHMTDSTYGYTF TGTGCCAGCAGCCATATGACCGACAGCACCTATGGCTACACCTTC
TRBJ2-7 TRBV4-1 - 15 few CASSLNTGETYEQYF TGCGCCAGCAGCCTAAACACGGGGGAGACCTACGAGCAGTACTTC
TRBJ1-2 TRBV11-2 TRBD1 17 - CASSLDEQQGRHYGYTF TGTGCCAGCAGCTTAGATGAGCAACAGGGGCGCCACTATGGCTACACCTTC
TRBJ1-2 TRBV12-3/TRBV12-4 - 16 many CASRELPSPTNYGYTF TGTGCCAGCAGGGAACTTCCCAGTCCCACAAACTATGGCTACACCTTC
TRBJ2-5 TRBV5-1 TRBD2 18 few CASSFFPRGLAGQETQYF TGCGCCAGCAGCTTCTTTCCCCGCGGACTAGCGGGCCAAGAGACCCAGTACTTC
TRBJ2-7 TRBV28 - 11 many CASGAGDEQYF TGTGCCTCGGGAGCAGGTGACGAGCAGTACTTC
TRBJ2-7 TRBV9 - 14 many CASSVSGGNSEQYF TGTGCCAGCAGCGTATCAGGAGGGAATTCGGAGCAGTACTTC
TRBJ2-4 TRBV28 TRBD1 14 - CASRPKDRKNIQYF TGTGCCAGCAGGCCAAAGGACAGGAAAAACATTCAGTACTTC
TRBJ1-6 TRBV12-3/TRBV12-4 - 15 many CASSLGTVDNSPLHF TGTGCCAGCAGTTTAGGGACAGTCGACAATTCACCCCTCCACTTT
TRBJ1-5 TRBV20-1 - 13 many CSALGGSNQPQHF TGCAGTGCTTTAGGGGGTAGCAATCAGCCCCAGCATTTT
TRBJ2-7 TRBV10-3 TRBD1 15 once CAISDRDRAKNEQYF TGTGCCATCAGTGACCGGGACAGGGCCAAAAACGAGCAGTACTTC
TRBJ1-1 TRBV28 - 16 many CASSLIQARRNTEAFF TGTGCCAGCAGTTTAATACAGGCGAGAAGAAACACTGAAGCTTTCTTT
TRBJ2-2 TRBV18 - 15 - CASSQSQENTGELFF TGTGCCAGCTCACAGTCACAGGAGAACACCGGGGAGCTGTTTTTT
TRBJ2-4 TRBV6-1 - 15 - CASSEVRTAKNIQYF TGTGCCAGCAGTGAGGTGAGGACAGCGAAAAACATTCAGTACTTC
TRBJ2-5 TRBV20-1 - 13 many CSAPRGTLETQYF TGCAGTGCCCCTCGGGGGACCCTAGAGACCCAGTACTTC
TRBJ1-1 TRBV2 - 15 - CASKWGRTSNTEAFF TGTGCCAGCAAATGGGGACGTACTTCCAACACTGAAGCTTTCTTT
TRBJ2-7 TRBV12-3/TRBV12-4 - 13 many CASSLEGSYEQYF TGTGCCAGCAGTTTAGAGGGCTCCTACGAGCAGTACTTC